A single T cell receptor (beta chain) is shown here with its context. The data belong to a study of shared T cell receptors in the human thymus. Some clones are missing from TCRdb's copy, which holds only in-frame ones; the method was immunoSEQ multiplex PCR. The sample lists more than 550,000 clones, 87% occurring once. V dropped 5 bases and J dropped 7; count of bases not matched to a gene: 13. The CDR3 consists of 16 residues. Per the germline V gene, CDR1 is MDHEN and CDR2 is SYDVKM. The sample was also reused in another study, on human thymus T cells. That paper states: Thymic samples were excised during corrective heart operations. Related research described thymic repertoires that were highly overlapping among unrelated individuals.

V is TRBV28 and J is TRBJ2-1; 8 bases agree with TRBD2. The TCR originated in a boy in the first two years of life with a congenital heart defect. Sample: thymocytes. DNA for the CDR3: TGTGCCAGCAGTCCCCGGGGAGCGGGGGATGGTAATGAGCAGTTCTTC. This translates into CASSPRGAGDGNEQFF.